Shown below are 14 T cell receptor beta chains from a single sample sequenced in a study of blood T cells in healthy people across ages. Sample-barcoded 5' priming and a J-beta primer mix drove a second PCR of 7 to 11 cycles. One entry per CDR3 protein results from TCRdb running MiXCR on the 5' RACE reads. The sample holds fewer than 800,000 distinct CDR3 sequences, approximately 49% seen once. The sequenced sample was blood. These receptors were taken from a woman in her sixties or seventies in good health.

The rearrangement joins TRBV20-1 to TRBJ2-4; D is undetermined. Per the germline V gene, CDR1 is DFQATT and CDR2 is SNEGSKA (reference sequence). CDR3 length: 17 amino acids. Trimming stripped 4 bases from V and 0 bases from J, with 19 bases between. The CDR3 spells CSAIDILDALAKNIQYF. DNA of the CDR3: TGCAGTGCTATCGACATCTTGGATGCCCTAGCCAAAAACATTCAGTACTTC.

The chain has TRBV2 and TRBJ2-7; TRBD1 might be the D (7 bases). This CDR3 spans 14 amino acids. CDR1 and CDR2 from the germline V gene are SNHLY and FYNNEI. Trimming shortened V by 4 bases and J by 5 bases, and 15 bases separated the two germline ends. CDR3 region: CASSAQGGYHEQYF. The CDR3 DNA reads as TGTGCCAGCAGTGCCCAGGGGGGCTACCACGAGCAGTACTTC.

The chain is built from TRBV7-9 and TRBJ2-3, with TRBD2 matching 7 bases. Germline assignment: CDR1 SEHNR and CDR2 FQNEAQ (reference sequence). CDR3 length equals 15 residues. V shed 2 bases and J 3 bases; nucleotides not matched to a gene: 5. CDR3 nucleotides: TGTGCCAGCAGCTTACTAGGGGAGGGTACAGATACGCAGTATTTT. This encodes CASSLLGEGTDTQYF.

The gene calls are TRBV28 and TRBJ2-1; TRBD2 is a possible D gene (6 bases). CDR1 MDHEN and CDR2 SYDVKM come from the germline V gene. This CDR3 comprises 15 residues. The V and J ends lost 3 bases and 2 bases respectively, with 11 bases between them. CDR3 sequence (DNA): TGTGCCAGCAGTTTTTTGGGGGGAACCTACAATGAGCAGTTCTTC. Residues: CASSFLGGTYNEQFF.

The J gene is TRBJ2-1, the V gene TRBV29-1; 7 nucleotides align to TRBD1. Germline trimming cut 6 bases from V and 8 bases from J; bases unmatched to any gene: 16. This CDR3 region has 15 residues. Germline CDR1 is SQVTM and CDR2 is ANQGSEA. In nucleotides, the CDR3 is TGCAGCGTCAGGACAGGAAGCGCCGCGTACGATGAGCAGTTCTTC. Translated: CSVRTGSAAYDEQFF.

This sequence joins TRBV7-3 and TRBJ2-1; no definite D call. Per the germline V gene, CDR1 is SGHTA and CDR2 is FQGTGA. CDR3 length: 16 amino acids. The V end was cut by 4 bases, the J end by 3 bases, with 16 bases between. CDR3: CASSSAPASYYNEQFF. The CDR3 DNA follows: TGTGCCAGCAGCTCCGCCCCGGCTAGTTACTACAATGAGCAGTTCTTC.

This clonotype was recorded a few times. The genes are TRBV27 and TRBJ2-5, with 10 bases identical to TRBD2. V lost 3 bases and J lost 4; bases outside the gene matches: 11. From germline, CDR1 is MNHEY and CDR2 SMNVEV (reference sequence). The CDR3 has 17 amino acids. The chain's CDR3 is CASSFGGLAGEGETQYF. In nucleotides, the CDR3 is TGTGCCAGCAGTTTTGGGGGGCTAGCGGGAGAGGGAGAGACCCAGTACTTC.

This clonotype was detected ten times or more. This chain joins TRBV7-2 and TRBJ2-1; D is ambiguous. This CDR3 comprises 14 residues. Germline CDR1 and CDR2: SGHTA and FQGNSA. The V end was cut by 0 bases, the J end by 7 bases, with 10 bases between. The CDR3 DNA is TGTGCCAGCAGCTTAGCCCCCCAGAGAAATGAGCAGTTCTTC. Amino acid sequence: CASSLAPQRNEQFF.

This clonotype was detected only once. The chain recombines TRBV6-2 or TRBV6-3 with TRBJ2-3; 8 bases agree with TRBD1. Germline V gene sequence: CDR1 MNHEY, CDR2 SVGEGT. The CDR3 contains 15 residues. The trim removed 2 bases at V and 2 bases at J, leaving 3 bases unmatched. The CDR3 DNA reads TGTGCCAGCAGTTACAGGCAGGGGGCCACAGATACGCAGTATTTT. It encodes CASSYRQGATDTQYF.

V gene TRBV7-2 combines with J gene TRBJ2-1; a possible D gene is TRBD2 (6 bases). The V gene's germline CDR1 is SGHTA and CDR2 FQGNSA. The CDR3 extends over 11 amino acids. V lost 5 bases and J 12 bases, leaving 11 bases between the germline ends. The CDR3 DNA is TGTGCCAGCAGCCGCCGGGACTTGCAGTTCTTC. Encoded protein: CASSRRDLQFF.

This clonotype was recorded once. At one boundary the junction diverges from the germline segment, which might be a read error. The J gene is TRBJ2-1, the V gene TRBV6-5; 7 nucleotides agree with TRBD2. CDR1 is MNHEY and CDR2 is SVGAGI in the germline V gene. The CDR3 has 14 residues. CDR3 DNA: TGTGCCAGCAGTGACTCGGGGGGAGTAGGTGAGCAGTTCTTC. The encoded protein is CASSDSGGVGEQFF.

This chain uses TRBV28 with TRBJ2-7, with 7 bases aligning to TRBD1. Per the germline V gene, CDR1 is MDHEN and CDR2 is SYDVKM. The V and J ends lost 3 bases and 0 bases, in that order; junction bases with no gene match: 8. The CDR3 sequence is 16 residues long. CDR3 loop: CASSFWDSLSSYEQYF. The CDR3 nucleotides are TGTGCCAGCAGTTTCTGGGACAGCTTAAGCTCCTACGAGCAGTACTTC.

CDR3 region: CSAEQGPNEKLFF. The CDR3 DNA reads TGCAGTGCTGAACAGGGGCCGAATGAAAAACTGTTTTTT. This sequence joins TRBV20-1 and TRBJ1-4, with 7 bases identical to TRBD1. The germline gives CDR1 DFQATT, CDR2 SNEGSKA (reference sequence). The CDR3 covers 13 residues. V was pared by 5 bases and J by 5 bases, with 5 bases of the junction left unmatched.

The rearrangement links TRBV20-1 to TRBJ2-5; 10 bases are shared with TRBD1. Germline trimming cut 3 bases from V and 5 bases from J; bases unmatched to any gene: 6. The CDR3 has 14 amino acids. Germline V gene lookup returns CDR1 DFQATT and CDR2 SNEGSKA (reference sequence). Written as DNA, the CDR3 is TGCAGTGCTAGGCGGACAGGGGGTGGTGAGACCCAGTACTTC. This translates into CSARRTGGGETQYF.